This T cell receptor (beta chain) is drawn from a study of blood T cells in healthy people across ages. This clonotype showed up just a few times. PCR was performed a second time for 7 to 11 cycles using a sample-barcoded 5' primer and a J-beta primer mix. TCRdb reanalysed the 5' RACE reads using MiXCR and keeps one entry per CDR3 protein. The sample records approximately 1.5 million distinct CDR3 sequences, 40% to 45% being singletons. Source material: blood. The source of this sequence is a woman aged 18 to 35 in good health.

CDR3 DNA sequence: TGTGCCAGCTCACCGGCAGGACAGGGGTCCTACGAGCAGTACTTC. Its translation is CASSPAGQGSYEQYF. The chain is built from TRBV18 and TRBJ2-7; 9 nucleotides match TRBD1. There are 15 residues in the CDR3. Germline V CDR1 and CDR2: KGHSH, LQKENI. Germline trimming cut 3 bases from V and 1 base from J; bases unmatched to any gene: 4.